The 17 T cell receptor beta chains reported below all come from one sample, sequenced in a study of cytomegalovirus exposure and HLA in healthy donors. Sequencing used immunoSEQ multiplex PCR; TCRdb keeps in-frame clones, though not all of them. In the table there are around 300,000 clones, 70% to 90% of which are singletons. Sequencing was carried out using PBMCs. These receptor sequences come from a young woman in good health and CMV-seronegative.

CDR3 sequence: CASSGQPNQPQHF. Written as DNA, the CDR3 is TGTGCCAGCAGCGGACAGCCCAATCAGCCCCAGCATTTT. The chain joins TRBV6-4 to TRBJ1-5, with a weak D call TRBD1 (6 bases). V lost 6 bases to trimming and J lost 3 bases, with 9 bases between them. There are 13 residues in the CDR3. CDR1 is MRHNA and CDR2 is SNTAGT in the germline V gene.

The chain carries TRBV2 and TRBJ2-7; a weak D match, TRBD1 (5 bases). V was trimmed by 4 bases and J by 7 bases, leaving 23 bases between them. Germline V CDR1 and CDR2: SNHLY, FYNNEI. The CDR3 sequence is 16 residues long. The CDR3: CASSGSLVGFSGEQYF. The CDR3 nucleotides are TGTGCCAGCAGTGGTTCGCTAGTGGGTTTTTCAGGGGAGCAGTACTTC. Together with reference TRBV2 and TRBJ2-7, the CDR3 gives the full variable domain: EPEVTQTPSHQVTQMGQEVILRCVPISNHLYFYWYRQILGQKVEFLVSFYNNEISEKSEIFDDQFSVERPDGSNFTLKIRSTKLEDSAMYFCASSGSLVGFSGEQYFGPGTRLTVT.

Only a few counts were recorded for this clone. The chain combines TRBV9 with TRBJ1-1; 9 nucleotides line up with TRBD1. This CDR3 has 15 residues. CDR1 is SGDLS, CDR2 YYNGEE, per germline. V lost 4 bases to trimming and J lost 4 bases; unmatched junction nucleotides: 8. CDR3 in DNA: TGTGCCAGCAGCCCAGGGGGACAGGGCTTCACTGAAGCTTTCTTT. Residues: CASSPGGQGFTEAFF.

The chain joins TRBV2 to TRBJ2-7, with TRBD2 identical over 8 bases. The CDR3 is 15 amino acids. The germline gives CDR1 SNHLY, CDR2 FYNNEI. The junction had 7 bases not matched to a gene; V was cut back by 6 bases and J by 0 bases. The CDR3, as DNA: TGTGCCAGCAGGGAAATAAGCGGGGGCTCCTACGAGCAGTACTTC. This translates into CASREISGGSYEQYF.

This clone was found a few times. This chain joins TRBV28 and TRBJ2-1; D possibly corresponds to TRBD1 (6 bases). Trimming took 5 bases from V and 5 from J, leaving 19 bases between them. CDR3 length equals 16 residues. Germline CDR1 reads MDHEN; CDR2 reads SYDVKM. This CDR3 is CASSPPPRGWDNEQFF. Written as DNA, the CDR3 is TGTGCCAGCAGTCCGCCCCCCAGGGGATGGGACAATGAGCAGTTCTTC.

The V gene is TRBV27, the J gene TRBJ1-1; 7 positions agree with TRBD1. Trimming removed 5 bases from V and 1 base from J; junction bases left unmatched: 16. The CDR3 loop spans 18 amino acids. Germline values: CDR1 MNHEY, CDR2 SMNVEV (reference sequence). Here the CDR3 reads CASSTYDRDSLSNTEAFF. The CDR3 DNA follows: TGTGCCAGCAGTACCTACGACAGGGACAGTTTGTCGAACACTGAAGCTTTCTTT.

The genes are TRBV6-5 and TRBJ2-7; 11 positions match TRBD2. The V and J ends lost 5 bases and 2 bases, in that order; junction bases with no gene match: 5. Looked up from germline, CDR1 is MNHEY and CDR2 is SVGAGI. This CDR3 contains 15 residues. The CDR3 sequence is CASSRTSGQAYEQYF. The DNA for the CDR3 is TGTGCCAGCAGTCGGACTAGCGGGCAAGCCTACGAGCAGTACTTC.

The chain couples TRBV27 to TRBJ2-7, with D perhaps TRBD2 (5 bases). Germline V gene data show CDR1 as MNHEY and CDR2 as SMNVEV (reference sequence). Trimming removed 2 bases from V and 2 bases from J, with 13 bases in between. This CDR3 is built from 15 residues. CDR3 in amino acids: CASSLGLGRPYEQYF. CDR3 nucleotides: TGTGCCAGCAGTTTAGGACTTGGACGGCCCTACGAGCAGTACTTC.

The chain combines TRBV27 with TRBJ2-6; 8 nucleotides align to TRBD1. V shed 2 bases and J 1 base; nucleotides not matched to a gene: 1. The CDR3 is 16 amino acids. CDR1 MNHEY and CDR2 SMNVEV come from the germline V gene (reference sequence). CDR3: CASSLRQGSGANVLTF. CDR3 coding DNA: TGTGCCAGCAGTTTAAGACAGGGGTCTGGGGCCAACGTCCTGACTTTC.

The chain has TRBV7-2 and TRBJ2-7; perhaps TRBD1 as D (6 bases). V gave up 4 bases and J gave up 3 bases, with 16 bases separating them. The CDR3 totals 15 residues. From germline, CDR1 is SGHTA and CDR2 FQGNSA. CDR3 bases: TGTGCCAGCAGCTCCGATCGGGCCAGGGGCTACGAGCAGTACTTC. Amino acids: CASSSDRARGYEQYF.

The table lists this clone with a count of one. This chain connects TRBV5-1 to TRBJ1-2; 7 bases align to TRBD1. From germline, CDR1 is SGHRS and CDR2 YFSETQ. With V trimmed by 0 bases and J by 0 bases, 2 bases remained unmatched. The CDR3 sequence is 15 residues long. CDR3 protein: CASSLDGQANYGYTF. In nucleotides, the CDR3 is TGCGCCAGCAGCTTGGACGGACAGGCTAACTATGGCTACACCTTC.

The chain uses TRBV28 and TRBJ2-7; TRBD1 agrees at 8 bases. The germline CDR1 and CDR2 sequences are MDHEN and SYDVKM. V gave up 4 bases and J gave up 4 bases; unmatched junction bases: 9. The length of the CDR3 is 15 residues. CDR3 loop: CASSSTRTGMYEQYF. CDR3 sequence (DNA): TGTGCCAGCAGTTCCACCCGGACAGGGATGTACGAGCAGTACTTC.

The J gene is TRBJ1-5, the V gene TRBV14; TRBD1 matches at 8 bases. CDR1 and CDR2 from the germline V gene are SGHDN and FVKESK. The CDR3 length is 16 residues. Trimming cost V 5 bases and J 3 bases; bases outside gene matches: 9. The chain's CDR3 is CASSEDRVAHNQPQHF. The CDR3 DNA reads TGTGCCAGCAGCGAGGACAGGGTCGCTCACAATCAGCCCCAGCATTTT.

This chain joins TRBV10-3 and TRBJ2-1; D is uncertain. CDR1 is ENHRY and CDR2 is SYGVKD in the germline V gene. The CDR3 loop spans 15 amino acids. V shed 8 bases and J shed 1 base, with 15 bases lying between them. CDR3 amino acids: CAIADGLRSYNEQFF. CDR3 nucleotides: TGTGCCATCGCCGACGGATTGCGGTCCTACAATGAGCAGTTCTTC.

The CDR3 sequence: CASSAGLTGADTQYF. DNA for the CDR3: TGTGCCAGCAGCGCGGGACTCACGGGGGCAGATACGCAGTATTTT. The chain recombines TRBV9 with TRBJ2-3; possibly TRBD2 for D (6 bases). There are 15 residues in the CDR3. CDR1 and CDR2 (germline): SGDLS, YYNGEE. Trimming cost V 3 bases and J 4 bases, with 15 bases left between them.

The rearrangement uses TRBV7-3 and TRBJ2-1, with 11 positions matching TRBD2. There are 17 residues in the CDR3. Trimming removed 2 bases from V and 6 bases from J; junction bases left unmatched: 9. The germline gives CDR1 SGHTA, CDR2 FQGTGA. In nucleotides, the CDR3 is TGTGCCAGCAGCTTAGGACTAGCGGGCTCAAGGGCCAATGAGCAGTTCTTC. Translated, it gives CASSLGLAGSRANEQFF.

This chain uses TRBV5-4 with TRBJ2-3; 11 nucleotides align to TRBD2. The CDR3 has 17 amino acids. Germline V gene data show CDR1 as SGHNT and CDR2 as YYREEE (reference sequence). J was trimmed by 0 bases and V by 4 bases; bases with no gene match: 7. CDR3 loop: CASSDYRTSGSTDTQYF. CDR3 in DNA: TGTGCCAGCAGCGACTATAGGACTAGCGGGAGCACAGATACGCAGTATTTT.